This is a list of T cell receptor beta chains from one sample in a study of identical twins. TCRdb re-called the 5' RACE reads with MiXCR, one entry per CDR3 protein. The sample contains around 450,000 distinct CDR3 sequences, about 14% of which appear only once. These data are also associated with another study on yellow fever vaccine responses in identical twins.

The sample comprised CD4+ T cells sorted from blood. The receptors stem from a woman between 18 and 29 years old in good health. CDR3s include the opening cysteine and the closing phenylalanine or tryptophan. A D gene is named only where the DNA matches it firmly. Clone size appears in some rows only: once, few, many, or a class for an expanded clone.

len | d_gene | abundance | j_gene | v_gene | CDR3aa | CDR3nt
19 | TRBD2 | NA | TRBJ2-1 | TRBV28 | CASSSTGTSGRGSYNEQFF | TGTGCCAGCAGTTCGACCGGGACTAGCGGGAGAGGGTCCTACAATGAGCAGTTCTTC
18 | TRBD2 | few | TRBJ2-2 | TRBV27 | CASSPRLAGAANTGELFF | TGTGCCAGCAGTCCCCGACTAGCGGGAGCCGCGAACACCGGGGAGCTGTTTTTT
13 | NA | NA | TRBJ2-5 | TRBV4-3 | CASSRYTLETQYF | TGCGCCAGCAGCCGATACACCCTCGAGACCCAGTACTTC
14 | TRBD2 | many | TRBJ2-7 | TRBV6-5 | CASSSTGGSYEQYF | TGTGCCAGCAGTTCCACGGGGGGTTCCTACGAGCAGTACTTC
14 | TRBD2 | many | TRBJ2-7 | TRBV13 | CASSTSGRIYEQYF | TGTGCCAGCAGCACTAGCGGGAGGATCTACGAGCAGTACTTC
15 | NA | few | TRBJ2-2 | TRBV6-5 | CASSSQGLGTGELFF | TGTGCCAGCAGTTCTCAGGGGCTGGGCACCGGGGAGCTGTTTTTT
14 | TRBD1 | few | TRBJ2-1 | TRBV6-5 | CASSFGQGANEQFF | TGTGCCAGCAGTTTTGGACAGGGGGCTAATGAGCAGTTCTTC
16 | NA | many | TRBJ2-2 | TRBV11-2 | CASSLVRGPNTGELFF | TGTGCCAGCAGCTTAGTGCGGGGACCGAACACCGGGGAGCTGTTTTTT
16 | NA | few | TRBJ2-1 | TRBV29-1 | CSVEDRSGVGYNEQFF | TGCAGCGTTGAAGATCGGTCAGGGGTGGGCTACAATGAGCAGTTCTTC
15 | NA | few | TRBJ1-1 | TRBV12-3/TRBV12-4 | CASSPRRGGNTEAFF | TGTGCCAGCAGTCCACGCAGGGGCGGTAACACTGAAGCTTTCTTT
14 | TRBD1 | few | TRBJ1-5 | TRBV11-2 | CASSSGTGFQPQHF | TGTGCCAGCAGCTCCGGGACAGGGTTTCAGCCCCAGCATTTT
13 | NA | many | TRBJ2-3 | TRBV5-4 | CASNQQDTDTQYF | TGTGCCAGCAACCAACAGGACACAGATACGCAGTATTTT
14 | NA | NA | TRBJ2-7 | TRBV12-3/TRBV12-4 | CASSSRDTIREQYF | TGTGCCAGCAGTTCCCGGGACACAATCAGGGAGCAGTACTTC
14 | NA | NA | TRBJ1-6 | TRBV2 | CASSDRQYNSPLHF | TGTGCCAGCAGTGATCGCCAGTATAATTCACCCCTCCACTTT
11 | NA | NA | TRBJ1-1 | TRBV29-1 | CSVGLKAEAFF | TGCAGCGTTGGCCTAAAGGCTGAAGCTTTCTTT
14 | TRBD2 | NA | TRBJ2-7 | TRBV7-3 | CASSLMRGDYEQYF | TGTGCCAGCAGCTTAATGCGGGGGGACTACGAGCAGTACTTC
11 | NA | NA | TRBJ2-1 | TRBV20-1 | CSVKPGSEQFF | TGCAGTGTTAAGCCGGGGAGTGAGCAGTTCTTC
15 | TRBD1 | few | TRBJ2-3 | TRBV28 | CASSSPTGGRDTQYF | TGTGCCAGCAGTTCGCCTACAGGGGGAAGAGATACGCAGTATTTT
15 | TRBD1 | few | TRBJ2-1 | TRBV9 | CASSPGQGDYNEQFF | TGTGCCAGCAGCCCCGGACAGGGGGACTACAATGAGCAGTTCTTC
17 | TRBD2 | many | TRBJ2-1 | TRBV12-3/TRBV12-4 | CASRGLAGLAYNNEQFF | TGTGCCAGCAGAGGCCTAGCGGGTCTCGCCTATAACAATGAGCAGTTCTTC
19 | TRBD2 | NA | TRBJ2-2 | TRBV24-1 | CASSGLLAGRETNTGELFF | TGTGCCTCCTCTGGGTTATTAGCGGGACGCGAAACCAACACCGGGGAGCTGTTTTTT
15 | TRBD2 | NA | TRBJ2-1 | TRBV20-1 | CSAGLAKSSYNEQFF | TGCAGTGCTGGACTAGCGAAGAGCTCCTACAATGAGCAGTTCTTC
13 | NA | NA | TRBJ2-5 | TRBV12-3/TRBV12-4 | CASSLYREGTQYF | TGTGCCAGCAGTTTATACAGGGAGGGGACCCAGTACTTC
13 | NA | few | TRBJ1-1 | TRBV6-4 | CASSHRENTEAFF | TGTGCCAGCAGTCACAGGGAGAACACTGAAGCTTTCTTT
19 | TRBD2 | NA | TRBJ2-2 | TRBV24-1 | CATSDLTSGRPLNGGELFF | TGTGCCACCAGTGATTTGACTAGCGGGAGGCCACTAAACGGCGGGGAGCTGTTTTTT
12 | NA | many | TRBJ1-2 | TRBV20-1 | CSARGRSYGYTF | TGCAGTGCTAGAGGACGGAGCTATGGCTACACCTTC
16 | TRBD1 | NA | TRBJ2-5 | TRBV7-6 | CASSLVDRTGKETQYF | TGTGCCAGCAGCTTAGTAGACCGGACAGGGAAGGAGACCCAGTACTTC
14 | NA | NA | TRBJ2-1 | TRBV7-7 | CASSLSRVGAEQFF | TGTGCTAGCAGCTTATCTCGGGTCGGGGCTGAGCAGTTCTTC
11 | NA | many | TRBJ2-7 | TRBV3-1 | CASRGFYEQYF | TGTGCCAGCAGAGGGTTCTACGAGCAGTACTTC
14 | TRBD2 | few | TRBJ2-1 | TRBV7-9 | CASSPTSGGDEQFF | TGTGCCAGCAGCCCCACTAGCGGTGGCGATGAGCAGTTCTTC
15 | NA | NA | TRBJ2-5 | TRBV6-1 | CASTRLLGRQETQYF | TGTGCCAGCACAAGGCTGCTAGGTCGACAAGAGACCCAGTACTTC
13 | NA | NA | TRBJ1-1 | TRBV6-2/TRBV6-3 | CASSNRVHTEAFF | TGTGCCAGCAGTAACAGGGTTCACACTGAAGCTTTCTTT
11 | NA | few | TRBJ2-1 | TRBV30 | CAWSDRGEQFF | TGTGCCTGGAGTGACCGGGGTGAGCAGTTCTTC
17 | NA | NA | TRBJ2-6 | TRBV19 | CASSGQIISSGANVLTF | TGTGCCAGTAGCGGACAGATAATCTCCTCTGGGGCCAACGTCCTGACTTTC
16 | NA | NA | TRBJ2-4 | TRBV5-4 | CASSASGDAAKNIQYF | TGTGCCAGCAGCGCCTCAGGGGATGCGGCCAAAAACATTCAGTACTTC
15 | TRBD2 | NA | TRBJ2-7 | TRBV12-3/TRBV12-4 | CASSLGGGSHYEQYF | TGTGCCAGCAGTTTAGGGGGGGGGAGCCACTACGAGCAGTACTTC
16 | NA | NA | TRBJ1-2 | TRBV4-1 | CASSQAPGDHLGGYTF | TGCGCCAGCAGCCAAGCACCCGGGGACCACCTCGGAGGCTACACCTTC
15 | NA | NA | TRBJ2-1 | TRBV7-2 | CASSSEGRPYNEQFF | TGTGCCAGCAGCAGCGAGGGGCGCCCCTACAATGAGCAGTTCTTC
16 | TRBD2 | many | TRBJ2-2 | TRBV7-2 | CASRAAAGGPPGELFF | TGTGCCAGCAGAGCGGCAGCGGGGGGGCCCCCCGGGGAGCTGTTTTTT